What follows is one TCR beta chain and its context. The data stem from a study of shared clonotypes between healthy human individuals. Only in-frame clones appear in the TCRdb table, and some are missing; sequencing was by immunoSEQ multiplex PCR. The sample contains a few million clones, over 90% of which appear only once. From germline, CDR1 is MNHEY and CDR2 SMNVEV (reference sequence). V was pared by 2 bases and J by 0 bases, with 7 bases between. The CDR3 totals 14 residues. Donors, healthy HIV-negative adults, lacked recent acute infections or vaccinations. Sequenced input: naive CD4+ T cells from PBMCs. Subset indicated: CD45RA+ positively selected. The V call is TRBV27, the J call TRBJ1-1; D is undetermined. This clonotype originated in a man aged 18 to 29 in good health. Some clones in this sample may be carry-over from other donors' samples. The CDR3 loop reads CASSLTKLNTEAFF. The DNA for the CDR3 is TGTGCCAGCAGTTTAACCAAACTGAACACTGAAGCTTTCTTT.